Listed below are T cell receptor beta chains from one sample, sequenced in a study of T cells after yellow fever vaccination. TCRdb processed the 5' RACE reads anew with MiXCR; each CDR3 protein has one entry. The sample has 250,000 or so distinct CDR3 sequences; roughly 3.7% are singletons. This sample comprised PBMCs, obtained 15 days after the yellow fever booster vaccination. These receptors originate from a man younger than 30 who received the YFV17D yellow fever vaccine. Both conserved end residues are part of each CDR3.

>TRBJ1-5|TRBV7-2
CASSQLSTGYQPQHF
>TRBJ2-3|TRBV27
CASRAGGSDTQYF
>TRBJ2-3|TRBV28
CASSSPSRAVTDTQYF
>TRBJ1-3|TRBV7-9
CASKGASSGNTIYF
>TRBJ2-7|TRBV5-1
CASSPTTGGSYEQYF
>TRBJ1-2|TRBV5-1
CASSKTGSDGYTF
>TRBJ2-2|TRBV20-1
CSAPTANTGELFF
>TRBJ2-5|TRBV5-1
CASTTLAGGPETQYF
>TRBJ1-4|TRBV2
CASSETEGEKLFF
>TRBJ1-2|TRBV5-6
CASRVDDYGYTF
>TRBJ2-2|TRBV12-3/TRBV12-4
CASRGSGAGELFF
>TRBJ1-2|TRBV7-2
CASSSQGANGYTF
>TRBJ2-5|TRBV20-1
CSARPRTSGGGTQYF
>TRBJ2-1|TRBV5-4
CASSLPSDNEQFF
>TRBJ2-2|TRBV24-1
CATSDSRKGTGELFF
>TRBJ2-5|TRBV20-1
CSAAYRIQETQYF
>TRBJ2-4|TRBV5-5
CASSLAVSKNIQYF
>TRBJ1-2|TRBV6-5
CASSYDRSYGYTF
>TRBJ1-5|TRBV20-1
CSARATLGLMGQPQHF
>TRBJ1-5|TRBV7-9
CASSLGQSQPQHF
>TRBJ1-2|TRBV7-3
CASSLRAGNYGYTF
>TRBJ2-1|TRBV12-5
CASVGAGYNEQFF
>TRBJ2-3|TRBV5-6
CASSLDRGHRTDTQYF
>TRBJ1-1|TRBV7-8
CASSLAGVNTEAFF
>TRBJ2-5|TRBV5-6
CASSLALYRGKETQYF
>TRBJ1-2|TRBV6-5
CASSYSFRREKYGYTF
>TRBJ2-1|TRBV6-2/TRBV6-3
CASSYSGGHLINEQFF
>TRBJ2-7|TRBV6-1
CASSGYNGGYEQYF
>TRBJ2-6|TRBV6-2/TRBV6-3
CASFQGSGANVLTF
>TRBJ2-1|TRBV20-1
CSARGSLAGGYNEQFF
>TRBJ2-2|TRBV28
CASGTTSGADTGELFF
>TRBJ2-3|TRBV7-2
CASSPGTGPTDTQYF